A single TCR beta chain is shown here with its context. Germline CDR1 is SGHRS and CDR2 is YFSETQ. CDR3 length: 14 residues. V lost 0 bases to trimming and J lost 6 bases, with 10 bases between them. These data originate in a study of blood T cell repertoires in COVID-19. Looking at the study overall: Acute and convalescent COVID-19 samples came from the United States, Italy and Spain. T cells, B-cell-depleted T cells, or PBMCs supplied cDNA or gDNA.

In the source study's methods: Amplification of reference gene primers was used by the study to estimate nucleated cell counts. TCRdb keeps only in-frame clones here, not all; method: immunoSEQ multiplex PCR. V, J and clone size are those of that table, while D and trimming were read from the DNA. This repertoire shows tens of thousands of clones, approximately 90% found once; its top ten account for 9.5% to 15%. Sequences were obtained from peripheral blood. V usage is TRBV5-1 and J usage is TRBJ2-1, with D possibly TRBD2 on 5 matching bases. This clonotype was obtained from a man aged 65-85 years with active or convalescent COVID-19. CDR3 region: CASSLGGPGNEQFF. In DNA, the CDR3 is TGCGCCAGCAGCTTGGGAGGGCCGGGCAATGAGCAGTTCTTC.